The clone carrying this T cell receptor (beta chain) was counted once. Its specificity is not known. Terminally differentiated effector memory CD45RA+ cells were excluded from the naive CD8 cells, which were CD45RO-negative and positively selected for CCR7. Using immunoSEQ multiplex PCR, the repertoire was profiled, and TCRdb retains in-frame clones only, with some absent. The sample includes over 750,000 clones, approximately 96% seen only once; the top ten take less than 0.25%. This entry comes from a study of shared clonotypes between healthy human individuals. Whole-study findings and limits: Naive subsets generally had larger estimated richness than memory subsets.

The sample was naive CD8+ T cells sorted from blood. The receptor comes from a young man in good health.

The DNA of the CDR3 is TGTGCCAGCAGCTTTTCCACAGCTGAGCAGTTCTTC. This codes for CASSFSTAEQFF. This sequence joins TRBV13 and TRBJ2-1; D gene uncertain. The CDR3 has 12 residues. Germline values: CDR1 PRHDT, CDR2 FYEKMQ (reference sequence). The germline V and J ends were trimmed by 3 bases and 9 bases, with 9 bases remaining between them. Complete variable domain (other parts from reference TRBV13 and TRBJ2-1): AAGVIQSPRHLIKEKRETATLKCYPIPRHDTVYWYQQGPGQDPQFLISFYEKMQSDKGSIPDRFSAQQFSDYHSELNMSSLELGDSALYFCASSFSTAEQFFGPGTRLTVL.